This TCR beta chain comes out of a study of T cells in Graves' hyperthyroidism and ophthalmopathy. This clonotype was seen ten or more times. RNA transcripts were the template for amplifying TCR beta CDR3 regions. The TCR CDR3 was amplified in a first-round RT-PCR using the HTBI primer set. A single record per CDR3 protein comes from TCRdb applying MiXCR to the multiplex PCR reads. The sample includes about 570,000 distinct CDR3 sequences, about 15% of them seen just once. Per germline, CDR1 SGHRS and CDR2 YFSETQ. This CDR3 comprises 14 residues. V was cut by 2 bases and J by 2 bases, with 11 bases left in between.

The clonotype originates from a woman between 40 and 55 years old with Graves' hyperthyroidism. The V gene is TRBV5-1, the J gene TRBJ2-7; D is possibly TRBD2 (5 bases). Source material: blood. In DNA form, the CDR3 reads TGCGCCAGCAGCTTTGAGGGCTCCACCTACGAGCAGTACTTC. Amino acids: CASSFEGSTYEQYF.